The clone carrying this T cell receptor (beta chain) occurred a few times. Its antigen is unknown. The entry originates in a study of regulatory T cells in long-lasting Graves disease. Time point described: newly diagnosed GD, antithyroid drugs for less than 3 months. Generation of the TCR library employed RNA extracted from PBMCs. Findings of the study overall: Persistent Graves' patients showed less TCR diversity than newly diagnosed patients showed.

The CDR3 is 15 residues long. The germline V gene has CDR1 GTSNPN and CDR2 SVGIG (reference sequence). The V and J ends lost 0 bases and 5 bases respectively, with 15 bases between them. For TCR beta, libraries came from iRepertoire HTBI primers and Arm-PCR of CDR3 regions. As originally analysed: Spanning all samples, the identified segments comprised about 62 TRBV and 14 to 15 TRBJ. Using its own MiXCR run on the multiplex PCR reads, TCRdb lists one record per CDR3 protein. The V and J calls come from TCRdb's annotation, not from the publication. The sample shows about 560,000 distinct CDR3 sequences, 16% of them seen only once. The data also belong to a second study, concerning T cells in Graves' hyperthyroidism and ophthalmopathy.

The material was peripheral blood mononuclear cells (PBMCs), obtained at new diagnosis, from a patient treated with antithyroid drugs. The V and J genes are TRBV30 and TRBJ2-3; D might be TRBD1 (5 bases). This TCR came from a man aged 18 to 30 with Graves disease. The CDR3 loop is CAWSVYGRVEDTQYF. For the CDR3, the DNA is TGTGCCTGGAGTGTATACGGCAGGGTGGAAGATACGCAGTATTTT.